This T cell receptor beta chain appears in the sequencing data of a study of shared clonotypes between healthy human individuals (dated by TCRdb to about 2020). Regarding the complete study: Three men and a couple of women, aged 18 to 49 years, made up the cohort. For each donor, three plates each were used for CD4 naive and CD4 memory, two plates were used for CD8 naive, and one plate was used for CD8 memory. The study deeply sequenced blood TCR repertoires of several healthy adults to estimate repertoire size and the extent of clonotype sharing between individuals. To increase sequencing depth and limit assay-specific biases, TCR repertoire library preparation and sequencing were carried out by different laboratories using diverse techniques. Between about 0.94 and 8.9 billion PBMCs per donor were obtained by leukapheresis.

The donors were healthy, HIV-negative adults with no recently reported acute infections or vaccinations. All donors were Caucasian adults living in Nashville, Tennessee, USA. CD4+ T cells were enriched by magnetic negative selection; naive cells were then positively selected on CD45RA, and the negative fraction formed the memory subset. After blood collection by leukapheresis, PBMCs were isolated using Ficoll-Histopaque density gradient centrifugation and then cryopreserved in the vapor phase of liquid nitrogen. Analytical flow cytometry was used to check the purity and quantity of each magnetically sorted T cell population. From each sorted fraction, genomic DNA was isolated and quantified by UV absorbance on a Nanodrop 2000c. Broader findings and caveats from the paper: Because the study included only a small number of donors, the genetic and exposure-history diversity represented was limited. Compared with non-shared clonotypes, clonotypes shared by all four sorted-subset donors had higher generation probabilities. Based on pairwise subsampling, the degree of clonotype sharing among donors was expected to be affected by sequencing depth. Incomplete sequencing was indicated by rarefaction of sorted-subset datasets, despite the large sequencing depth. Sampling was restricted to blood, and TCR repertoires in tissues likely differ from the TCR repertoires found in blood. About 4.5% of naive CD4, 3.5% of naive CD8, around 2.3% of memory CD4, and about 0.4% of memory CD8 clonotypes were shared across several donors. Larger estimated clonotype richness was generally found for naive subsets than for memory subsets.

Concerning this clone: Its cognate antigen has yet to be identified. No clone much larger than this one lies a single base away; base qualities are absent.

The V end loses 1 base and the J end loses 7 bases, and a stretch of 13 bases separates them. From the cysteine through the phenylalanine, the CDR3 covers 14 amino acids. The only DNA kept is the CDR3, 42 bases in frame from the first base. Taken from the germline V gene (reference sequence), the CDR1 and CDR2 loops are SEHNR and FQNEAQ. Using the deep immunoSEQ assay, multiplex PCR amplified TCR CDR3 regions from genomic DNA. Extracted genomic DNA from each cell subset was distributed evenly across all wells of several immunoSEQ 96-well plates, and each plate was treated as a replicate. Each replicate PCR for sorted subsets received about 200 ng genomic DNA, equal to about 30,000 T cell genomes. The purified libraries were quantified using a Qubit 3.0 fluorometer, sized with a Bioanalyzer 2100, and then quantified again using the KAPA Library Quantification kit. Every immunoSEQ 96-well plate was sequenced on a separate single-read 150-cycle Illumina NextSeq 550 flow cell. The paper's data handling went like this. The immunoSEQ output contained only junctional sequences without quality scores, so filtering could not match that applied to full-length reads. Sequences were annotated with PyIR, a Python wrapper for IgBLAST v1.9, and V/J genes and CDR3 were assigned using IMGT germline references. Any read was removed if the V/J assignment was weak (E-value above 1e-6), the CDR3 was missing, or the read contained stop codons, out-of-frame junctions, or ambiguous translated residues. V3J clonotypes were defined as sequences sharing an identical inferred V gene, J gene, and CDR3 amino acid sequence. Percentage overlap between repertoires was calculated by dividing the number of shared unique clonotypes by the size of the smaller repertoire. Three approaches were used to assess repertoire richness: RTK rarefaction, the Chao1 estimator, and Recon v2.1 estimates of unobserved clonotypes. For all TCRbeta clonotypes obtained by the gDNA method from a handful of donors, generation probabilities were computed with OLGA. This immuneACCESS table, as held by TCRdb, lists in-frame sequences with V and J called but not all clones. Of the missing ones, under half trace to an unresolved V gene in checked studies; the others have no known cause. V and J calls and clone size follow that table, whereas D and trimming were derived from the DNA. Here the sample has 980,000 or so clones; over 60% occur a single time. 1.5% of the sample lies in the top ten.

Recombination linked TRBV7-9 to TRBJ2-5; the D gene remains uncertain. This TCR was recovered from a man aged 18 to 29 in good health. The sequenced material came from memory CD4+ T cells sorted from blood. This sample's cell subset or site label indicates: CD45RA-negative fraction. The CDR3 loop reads CASSLELGLGTQYF. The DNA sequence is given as TGTGCCAGCAGCTTAGAGCTGGGGTTGGGGACCCAGTACTTC. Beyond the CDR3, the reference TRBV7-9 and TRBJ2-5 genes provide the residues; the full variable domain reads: DTGVSQNPRHKITKRGQNVTFRCDPISEHNRLYWYRQTLGQGPEFLTYFQNEAQLEKSRLLSDRFSAERPKGSFSTLEIQRTEQGDSAMYLCASSLELGLGTQYFGPGTRLLVL.